The 19 T cell receptor beta chains reported below all come from one sample, sequenced in a study of blood T cell repertoires in COVID-19. TCRdb keeps only in-frame clones here, not all; method: immunoSEQ multiplex PCR. Of over 200,000 clones listed, around 88% are singletons. The source material was peripheral blood. Source of these receptors: a woman aged 25 to 45 who had recovered from COVID-19.

The chain recombines TRBV9 with TRBJ2-2; D gene uncertain. The CDR3 is 13 amino acids. Germline CDR1 and CDR2: SGDLS and YYNGEE. Trimming stripped 0 bases from V and 4 bases from J, with 4 bases between. The CDR3 spells CASSVAGTGELFF. CDR3 bases: TGTGCCAGCAGCGTAGCCGGCACCGGGGAGCTGTTTTTT.

V usage is TRBV6-5 and J usage is TRBJ1-1; D perhaps matches TRBD1 (6 bases). Germline CDR1 is MNHEY and CDR2 is SVGAGI. Deletions cut 8 bases from V and 2 bases from J, with 12 bases between. This CDR3 contains 13 residues. The CDR3 sequence is CASLLDSNTEAFF. For the CDR3, the DNA is TGTGCCAGCCTCTTGGACAGCAACACTGAAGCTTTCTTT.

The chain employs TRBV5-6 and TRBJ1-2; 7 bases are a match to TRBD1. From germline, CDR1 is SGHDT and CDR2 YYEEEE. The ends lost 1 base at V and 0 bases at J; junction bases unmatched: 3. CDR3 length: 15 residues. The DNA of the CDR3 is TGTGCCAGCAGCTTGACGACAGGGACTAACTATGGCTACACCTTC. Translation gives CASSLTTGTNYGYTF.

The genes are TRBV9 and TRBJ1-1; the D is unclear. From germline, CDR1 is SGDLS and CDR2 YYNGEE. Trimming cost V 4 bases and J 0 bases, with 10 bases left between them. This CDR3 is 14 amino acids long. The CDR3: CASSRNPVNTEAFF. CDR3 in DNA: TGTGCCAGCAGCAGAAATCCGGTGAACACTGAAGCTTTCTTT.

The CDR3 here is CATSNGDTTLETQYF. CDR3 nucleotide sequence: TGTGCCACCAGCAACGGGGACACTACATTAGAGACCCAGTACTTC. J is TRBJ2-5 and V is TRBV15; a possible D gene is TRBD1 (6 bases). V lost 4 bases and J lost 4, with 16 bases in between. CDR1 and CDR2 (germline): LNHNV, YYDKDF (reference sequence). The CDR3 is 15 residues long.

The gene calls are TRBV11-3 and TRBJ2-1; 7 bases are a match to TRBD1. V trimming: 4 bases; J trimming: 6 bases; junction bases outside the gene matches: 18. The length of the CDR3 is 18 residues. Looked up from germline, CDR1 is SGHNT and CDR2 is YENEEA. CDR3 coding DNA: TGTGCCAGCAGCTCTTACGGAGGCGACAGGGCCGAACCCAATGAGCAGTTCTTC. Translating it yields CASSSYGGDRAEPNEQFF.

This clone appeared a single time. This chain connects TRBV6-5 to TRBJ2-1, with a tentative D call TRBD2 (5 bases). Deletions cut 0 bases from V and 5 bases from J, with 11 bases between. Germline-derived CDR1 and CDR2 are MNHEY and SVGAGI. The CDR3 runs to 15 residues. The CDR3 reads CASSYSSGENNEQFF. The CDR3 nucleotides are TGTGCCAGCAGTTACTCCTCCGGGGAAAACAATGAGCAGTTCTTC.

The V call is TRBV5-1, the J call TRBJ1-2; D is unclear. Trimming cost V 0 bases and J 3 bases, with 9 bases left between them. Germline V CDR1 and CDR2: SGHRS, YFSETQ. The CDR3 runs to 14 residues. The CDR3 bases are TGCGCCAGCAGCTTGGCCGCACCGGACTATGGCTACACCTTC. This translates into CASSLAAPDYGYTF.

The chain recombines TRBV9 with TRBJ2-1; 9 bases are a match to TRBD2. V gave up 0 bases and J gave up 9 bases; unmatched junction bases: 7. This CDR3 is built from 15 residues. In germline, CDR1 is SGDLS, CDR2 YYNGEE. The CDR3 DNA reads TGTGCCAGCAGCGTAGCTAGCGGGGTTATGGGTGAGCAGTTCTTC. This encodes CASSVASGVMGEQFF.

The chain links TRBV5-6 to TRBJ2-1, with TRBD2 identical over 9 bases. Trimming removed 4 bases from V and 3 bases from J; junction bases left unmatched: 17. Germline V CDR1 and CDR2: SGHDT, YYEEEE. This CDR3 comprises 19 residues. Written as DNA, the CDR3 is TGTGCCAGCAGCGCCCTCGCGGGCGGGGGGGGTAGAAACTACAATGAGCAGTTCTTC. It translates to CASSALAGGGGRNYNEQFF. Full variable domain (rest looked up from reference TRBV5-6 and TRBJ2-1): DAGVTQSPTHLIKTRGQQVTLRCSPKSGHDTVSWYQQALGQGPQFIFQYYEEEERQRGNFPDRFSGHQFPNYSSELNVNALLLGDSALYLCASSALAGGGGRNYNEQFFGPGTRLTVL.

J is TRBJ1-1 and V is TRBV19; weak D call: TRBD1 (5 bases). V was pared by 4 bases and J by 3 bases, with 12 bases between. The CDR3 loop spans 14 amino acids. Germline V gives CDR1 LNHDA, CDR2 SQIVND (reference sequence). The CDR3 protein is CASSTSRVDTEAFF. CDR3 bases: TGTGCCAGTAGTACCTCCAGGGTGGACACTGAAGCTTTCTTT.

The genes are TRBV5-5 and TRBJ1-1; D gene uncertain. The germline CDR1 and CDR2 sequences are SGHKS and YYEKEE (reference sequence). The CDR3 contains 12 residues. The germline V and J ends were trimmed by 6 bases and 11 bases, with 17 bases remaining between them. CDR3 DNA: TGTGCCAGCACAACGCTACGGGGATCGGCTTTCTTT. Translation gives CASTTLRGSAFF. Full variable domain (rest looked up from reference TRBV5-5 and TRBJ1-1): DAGVTQSPTHLIKTRGQQVTLRCSPISGHKSVSWYQQVLGQGPQFIFQYYEKEERGRGNFPDRFSARQFPNYSSELNVNALLLGDSALYLCASTTLRGSAFFGQGTRLTVV.

The rearrangement uses TRBV7-7 and TRBJ2-1; possibly TRBD2 for D (5 bases). Germline loops: CDR1 SSHAT, CDR2 FNYEAQ (reference sequence). V was clipped by 3 bases and J by 5 bases, with 8 bases between them. The CDR3 sequence is 13 residues long. The chain's CDR3 is CASSFSRDNEQFF. CDR3 nucleotide sequence: TGTGCCAGCAGCTTTTCGCGGGACAATGAGCAGTTCTTC.

The V call is TRBV2, the J call TRBJ2-3; TRBD2 agrees at 7 bases. After removal of 4 bases from V and 5 bases from J, the junction contained 6 bases not matched to a gene. Germline V gene sequence: CDR1 SNHLY, CDR2 FYNNEI. The CDR3 consists of 14 residues. CDR3 in amino acids: CASSARGEGDTQYF. Here the CDR3 DNA reads TGTGCCAGCAGTGCTCGGGGGGAAGGAGATACGCAGTATTTT.

This clone has just one count. The V call is TRBV12-3 or TRBV12-4, the J call TRBJ1-2; D gene uncertain. Between the trimmed V and J ends, which lost 2 bases and 4 bases, there was a span of 8 bases. The CDR3 is 13 amino acids. CDR3 sequence: CASSLTRGYGYTF. The CDR3 bases are TGTGCCAGCAGTTTAACGAGAGGCTATGGCTACACCTTC.

In its sample, this clone was seen once. This sequence joins TRBV2 and TRBJ2-2; D remains unclear. The CDR3 has 13 residues. V lost 3 bases and J 3 bases, leaving 5 bases between the germline ends. The germline V gene encodes CDR1 SNHLY and CDR2 FYNNEI. CDR3 region: CASSEEYTGELFF. The DNA for the CDR3 is TGTGCCAGCAGTGAGGAGTACACCGGGGAGCTGTTTTTT.

The rearrangement uses TRBV10-3 and TRBJ1-1; D may be TRBD1 (6 bases). The CDR3 has 17 amino acids. CDR1 and CDR2 (germline): ENHRY, SYGVKD. The V end was cut by 4 bases, the J end by 3 bases, with 21 bases between. CDR3 in DNA: TGTGCCATCAGTGCGGCCACAGGGAAGGGGCCGGACACTGAAGCTTTCTTT. Translating it yields CAISAATGKGPDTEAFF.

The chain joins TRBV5-1 to TRBJ2-7; 10 bases align to TRBD1. Germline V gives CDR1 SGHRS, CDR2 YFSETQ. CDR3 length: 13 residues. V gave up 3 bases and J gave up 7 bases; unmatched junction bases: 4. The CDR3 reads CASSSTGGGEQYF. DNA of the CDR3: TGCGCCAGCAGCTCGACAGGGGGCGGGGAGCAGTACTTC.

This chain uses TRBV5-4 with TRBJ2-3; D is possibly TRBD2 (7 bases). The ends were cut back, 6 bases at V and 5 bases at J, with 19 bases in the middle. The CDR3 has 15 amino acids. Germline V CDR1 and CDR2: SGHNT, YYREEE (reference sequence). The CDR3 DNA is TGTGCCAGCACCGGGGGGCAGCGGGCTGAAGATACGCAGTATTTT. Its protein product is CASTGGQRAEDTQYF. The variable domain in full, with the rest retrieved from reference TRBV5-4 and TRBJ2-3, is ETGVTQSPTHLIKTRGQQVTLRCSSQSGHNTVSWYQQALGQGPQFIFQYYREEENGRGNFPPRFSGLQFPNYSSELNVNALELDDSALYLCASTGGQRAEDTQYFGPGTRLTVL.